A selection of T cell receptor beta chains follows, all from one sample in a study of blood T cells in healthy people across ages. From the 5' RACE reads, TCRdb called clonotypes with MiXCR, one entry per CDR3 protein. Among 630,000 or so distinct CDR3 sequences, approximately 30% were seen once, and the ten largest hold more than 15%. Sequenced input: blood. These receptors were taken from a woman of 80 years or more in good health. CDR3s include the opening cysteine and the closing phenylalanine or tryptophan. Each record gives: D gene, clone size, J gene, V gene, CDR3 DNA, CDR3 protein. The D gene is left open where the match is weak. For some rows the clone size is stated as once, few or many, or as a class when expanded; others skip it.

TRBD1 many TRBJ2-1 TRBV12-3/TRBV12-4 TGTGCCAGCAGTTGGGACCGACTACAGGGGAATGAGCAGTTCTTC CASSWDRLQGNEQFF
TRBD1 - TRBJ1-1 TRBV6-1 TGTGCCAGCAGGTCGACAGGGGGAACTGAAGCTTTCTTT CASRSTGGTEAFF
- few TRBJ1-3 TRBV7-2 TGTGCCAGCAGCTGGACACGATCAGCCTCTGGAAACACCATATATTTT CASSWTRSASGNTIYF
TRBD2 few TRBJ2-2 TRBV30 TGTGCCTGGAGGGGACTAGCGGGGAGGAACACCGGGGAGCTGTTTTTT CAWRGLAGRNTGELFF
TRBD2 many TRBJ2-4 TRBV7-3 TGTGCCAGCAGCTTACGTAGCGGGGGAATTCAGTACTTC CASSLRSGGIQYF
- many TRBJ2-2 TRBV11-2 TGTGCCAGCAGCTTAGGGACAGTAGACACCGGGGAGCTGTTTTTT CASSLGTVDTGELFF
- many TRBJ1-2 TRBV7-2 TGTGCCAGCAGCTTAGGGCCCAGCTACACCTTC CASSLGPSYTF
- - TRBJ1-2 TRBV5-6 TGTGCCAGCAGCTTGTTGAACAGGGAGAGTGGCTACACCTTC CASSLLNRESGYTF
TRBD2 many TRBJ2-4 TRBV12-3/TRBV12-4 TGTGCCAGCAGTATCGCCGGGACTAGCGGGGGGGCTTTAGCCAAAAACATTCAGTACTTC CASSIAGTSGGALAKNIQYF
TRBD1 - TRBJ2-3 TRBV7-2 TGTGCCAGCAGCTATCATACCGGGACAGGGGTTATAGATACGCAGTATTTT CASSYHTGTGVIDTQYF
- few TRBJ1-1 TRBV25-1 TGTGCCAGCAGTGATGCCTCTCGCGAGGCCGGGGCTTTCTTT CASSDASREAGAFF